The rows below give T cell receptor beta chains drawn from one sample of a study of beta chain features in type 1 diabetes. Some clones are missing from TCRdb's copy, which holds only in-frame ones; the method was immunoSEQ multiplex PCR. The sample records about 190,000 clones, about 7.8% being singletons. The sequencing input was central memory CD4+ T cells from blood. The source of these receptors is a woman aged 40 to 50 with type 1 diabetes. Each CDR3 is given with its conserved first and last residue. The order of the fields is D gene, V gene, J gene, clone size, CDR3 DNA, CDR3 protein. The D gene is left open where the match is weak. Rows give clone size only sometimes, using once, few, many, or a class for an expanded clone.

>-|TRBV7-9|TRBJ1-4|-
TGTGCCAGCAGTCAGGGCCCAAACGCTGAAAAACTGTTTTTT
CASSQGPNAEKLFF
>-|TRBV5-1|TRBJ2-3|-
TGCGCCAGCAGCTTGGCCTGGGGACTCGACACAGATACGCAGTATTTT
CASSLAWGLDTDTQYF
>-|TRBV5-1|TRBJ2-4|few
TGCGCCAGCAGCTTAGACTCCAGCCAAAACATTCAGTACTTC
CASSLDSSQNIQYF
>-|TRBV11-2|TRBJ2-1|few
TGTGCCAGCAGCTTAGTAGAGGGAGTGGGTGAGCAGTTCTTC
CASSLVEGVGEQFF
>-|TRBV11-3|TRBJ2-1|-
TGTGCCAGCCGGGGTTTGGGCGATTGGCAGTTCTTC
CASRGLGDWQFF
>-|TRBV6-5|TRBJ2-6|-
TGTGCCACAGCAGGGCGTCTGGGGTCCAACGTCCTGACTTTC
CATAGRLGSNVLTF
>TRBD1|TRBV29-1|TRBJ1-2|few
TGCAGCGTGACTGCAGGGGGGACATTCTATGGCTACACCTTC
CSVTAGGTFYGYTF
>-|TRBV10-3|TRBJ1-1|few
TGTGCCATCAGTGCCAGAGGCGAGAACACTGAAGCTTTCTTT
CAISARGENTEAFF
>-|TRBV7-3|TRBJ2-7|-
TGTGCCAGCAGCCGGAGTGCGGCGGAGTCCTACGAGCAGTACTTC
CASSRSAAESYEQYF
>-|TRBV4-2|TRBJ2-3|few
TGTGCCAGCAGTCATCAAGAGAATACGCAGTATTTT
CASSHQENTQYF
>-|TRBV25-1|TRBJ1-4|once
TGTGCCAGCAGTTCTAGAGTTGCAACTAATGAAAAACTGTTTTTT
CASSSRVATNEKLFF
>-|TRBV29-1|TRBJ1-1|-
TGCAGCGTTCCCGGACAGTGGTTTAAGAACACTGAAGCTTTCTTT
CSVPGQWFKNTEAFF
>-|TRBV30|TRBJ1-2|few
TGTGCCTGGAGTGTAACCTGGGGGCCCTATGGCTACACCTTC
CAWSVTWGPYGYTF
>-|TRBV28|TRBJ2-5|-
TGTGCCAGCAGTTTAACCTCTAGGGGGGGAAACCAAGAGACCCAGTACTTC
CASSLTSRGGNQETQYF
>-|TRBV30|TRBJ1-5|-
TGTGCCGGGGGCTGGGCAGATAGCAATCAGCCCCAGCATTTT
CAGGWADSNQPQHF
>TRBD2|TRBV15|TRBJ2-1|-
TGTGCCACCAGCAGAGCCCGCCCCGGGACTAGCGGGCGTAATGAGCAGTTCTTC
CATSRARPGTSGRNEQFF
>-|TRBV7-9|TRBJ2-5|-
TGTGCCAGCAGTCGGGGACTCGCAAGCCAAGAGACCCAGTACTTC
CASSRGLASQETQYF
>-|TRBV27|TRBJ1-2|few
TGTGCCAGCAGTTCACTAGGTCTCAGCTATGGCTACACCTTC
CASSSLGLSYGYTF
>-|TRBV6-1|TRBJ2-7|few
TGTGCCAGCAGTGAATATAGGACAGCCTACGAGCAGTACTTC
CASSEYRTAYEQYF
>-|TRBV15|TRBJ2-2|-
TGTGCCACCAGCACAATTAACACCGGGGAGCTGTTTTTT
CATSTINTGELFF
>TRBD1|TRBV28|TRBJ1-6|few
TGTGCCAGCACCACCCGGGACAGGGACAATTCACCCCTCCACTTT
CASTTRDRDNSPLHF
>TRBD1|TRBV9|TRBJ2-3|many
TGTGCCAGCAGCGAGCCCGACAGGGGGGGTGCAGATACGCAGTATTTT
CASSEPDRGGADTQYF
>-|TRBV7-6|TRBJ1-1|few
TGTGCCAGCAGACCGACAGTCCTGAACACTGAAGCTTTCTTT
CASRPTVLNTEAFF
>-|TRBV6-5|TRBJ1-1|few
TGTGCCAGCAGTTACGAGGGGAACACTGAAGCTTTCTTT
CASSYEGNTEAFF
>TRBD1|TRBV27|TRBJ2-7|few
TGTGCCAGCAGTCCCTGGGACAGGGGGCGAGAGCAGTACTTC
CASSPWDRGREQYF
>-|TRBV5-8|TRBJ2-6|few
TGTGCCAGCAGCTTGTTACCGAGCTCTGGGGCCAACGTCCTGACTTTC
CASSLLPSSGANVLTF
>-|TRBV29-1|TRBJ2-5|few
TGCAGCGCCACAGGGTTGAGGGAGACCCAGTACTTC
CSATGLRETQYF
>-|TRBV7-9|TRBJ2-5|many
TGTGCCAGCAGCTTAGCTAGGGACATTAACTCTCAAGAGACCCAGTACTTC
CASSLARDINSQETQYF
>TRBD2|TRBV7-2|TRBJ2-7|few
TGTGCCAGCAGCTTAGATGGGACTAGCGCGACCTACGAGCAGTACTTC
CASSLDGTSATYEQYF
>-|TRBV7-2|TRBJ1-2|-
TGTGCCAGCAGCCCCGAACAGGACGGCAAATATGGCTACACCTTC
CASSPEQDGKYGYTF
>TRBD2|TRBV7-9|TRBJ2-1|-
TGTGCCAGCAGCTCGACTAGCGGCGCGTACAATGAGCAGTTCTTC
CASSSTSGAYNEQFF
>-|TRBV19|TRBJ2-3|few
TGTGCCAGTAGTCCTGGGGGCGGCACAGATACGCAGTATTTT
CASSPGGGTDTQYF
>-|TRBV29-1|TRBJ2-7|few
TGCAGCGTTGTGAACAGCCTCTACGAGCAGTACTTC
CSVVNSLYEQYF
>TRBD1|TRBV19|TRBJ1-5|-
TGTGCCAGTAGTATAGCTCACAGGGGAAGCAATCAGCCCCAGCATTTT
CASSIAHRGSNQPQHF
>-|TRBV5-1|TRBJ2-7|-
TGCGCCAGCAGCGTTCTGAGCGGAGCCACCAGTTACGAGCAGTACTTC
CASSVLSGATSYEQYF
>-|TRBV11-2|TRBJ1-1|few
TGTGCCAGCAGCTTAACCGGAGGGGGGGACACTGAAGCTTTCTTT
CASSLTGGGDTEAFF
>TRBD1|TRBV5-6|TRBJ2-5|-
TGTGCCAGCAGCCTACAGGGGGTGGAAGAGACCCAGTACTTC
CASSLQGVEETQYF
>-|TRBV11-3|TRBJ2-6|few
TGTGCCAGCAGCCCCGGAGCTGGGGCCAACGTCCTGACTTTC
CASSPGAGANVLTF
>TRBD2|TRBV29-1|TRBJ2-2|-
TGCAGCGTTGAAGGGGGAAGCGGGGGGCCTACCGGGGAGCTGTTTTTT
CSVEGGSGGPTGELFF
>-|TRBV28|TRBJ2-2|-
TGTGCCAGCAGACTAGCCGGTCTGTCAGAGACCGGGGAGCTGTTTTTT
CASRLAGLSETGELFF
>TRBD2|TRBV11-2|TRBJ2-3|few
TGTGCCAGCAGCTTAAAACTAGCGGGAGATACGCAGTATTTT
CASSLKLAGDTQYF
>-|TRBV7-6|TRBJ2-7|-
TGTGCCAGCAGCTTAGCTTACGCGGGGCTTGGAGAGCAGTACTTC
CASSLAYAGLGEQYF
>-|TRBV4-2|TRBJ2-5|-
TGTGCCAGCAGCGAAGGGAGTGCGGAGACCCAGTACTTC
CASSEGSAETQYF
>-|TRBV5-4|TRBJ1-1|few
TGTGCCAGCAGCCTACATCCGCGGGCCGCAGGCCGTGAAGCTTTCTTT
CASSLHPRAAGREAFF
>TRBD2|TRBV11-1|TRBJ2-4|-
TGTGCCAGCAGGGGACTAGCGGGGAACATTCAGTACTTC
CASRGLAGNIQYF
>TRBD1|TRBV14|TRBJ2-7|-
TGTGCCAGCAGCCTGGCACAGGGGTCCTACGAGCAGTACTTC
CASSLAQGSYEQYF
>-|TRBV7-9|TRBJ2-3|once
TGTGCCAGCAGCGGCCGTGCACTGGCGGGAACTAGCACAGATACGCAGTATTTT
CASSGRALAGTSTDTQYF